This passage covers 5 T cell receptor beta chains from one sample sequenced in a study of T cells after yellow fever vaccination. TCRdb itself ran the 5' RACE reads through MiXCR, one entry per CDR3 protein. The sample has 250,000 or so distinct CDR3 sequences, approximately 6.7% seen once. Sequencing used CD4+ T cells sorted from PBMCs, obtained on the day of the yellow fever booster vaccination. All receptors derive from a man younger than 45 who received the YFV17D yellow fever vaccine.

This clonotype was detected ten times or more. The chain is built from TRBV20-1 and TRBJ1-1, with D tentatively TRBD1 (5 bases). The V gene's germline CDR1 is DFQATT and CDR2 SNEGSKA (reference sequence). CDR3 size: 14 residues. Trimming removed 5 bases from V and 3 bases from J, with 16 bases in between. The CDR3 is CSARTAGRDTEAFF. The CDR3 nucleotides are TGCAGTGCTCGGACCGCGGGGCGGGACACTGAAGCTTTCTTT.

The chain couples TRBV15 to TRBJ2-2; TRBD2 aligns across 10 bases. CDR1 and CDR2 from the germline V gene are LNHNV and YYDKDF (reference sequence). The CDR3 length is 15 residues. Trimming removed 1 base from V and 5 bases from J; junction bases left unmatched: 1. The DNA of the CDR3 is TGTGCCACCAGCAGAGTGGGACTAGCGACCGGGGAGCTGTTTTTT. This translates into CATSRVGLATGELFF.

The chain combines TRBV20-1 with TRBJ1-1, with 8 bases fitting TRBD1. Germline-derived CDR1 and CDR2 are DFQATT and SNEGSKA (reference sequence). This CDR3 has 13 amino acids. The V and J ends lost 0 bases and 5 bases, in that order; junction bases with no gene match: 2. CDR3 in amino acids: CSARETGDTEAFF. The CDR3 nucleotides are TGCAGTGCTAGAGAGACAGGGGATACTGAAGCTTTCTTT.

The chain joins TRBV2 to TRBJ2-7; no definite D call. The CDR3 is 12 amino acids. The germline gives CDR1 SNHLY, CDR2 FYNNEI. Trimming removed 4 bases at V and 2 bases at J, with 6 bases between. The CDR3 loop is CASSVITYEQYF. In DNA, the CDR3 is TGTGCCAGCAGTGTCATTACCTACGAGCAGTACTTC.

This clonotype was seen just once. At one end, the junction sequence differs from germline, possibly due to a read error. The chain recombines TRBV4-3 with TRBJ1-1; the D is unclear. The V gene's germline CDR1 is LGHNA and CDR2 YSLEER. The CDR3 is made up of 11 amino acids. The CDR3 protein is CGSSQVGDFSF. The CDR3 region has the DNA TGCGGCAGCAGCCAAGTCGGAGATTTTTCCTTT.